The entry that follows covers one TCR beta chain sequence. What it binds is not known. The sample is drawn from a study of vaccination and CD4 T cells after COVID-19. Study-wide context: Control cultures were supplied with a CEFX pool, an HIV-1 Nef pool, or no peptide at all. Regarding the study as a whole: Researchers report that a median approximately 85% of reactive clones in convalescent patients surfaced only post-vaccination.

The CDR3 has 17 amino acids. V was clipped by 3 bases and J by 3 bases; unmatched bases: 11. Germline CDR1 is MDHEN and CDR2 is SYDVKM. With the Oncomine TCR Beta short-read assay, DNA from cultured CD4+ T cells was sequenced. A single record per CDR3 protein comes from TCRdb applying MiXCR to the PCR reads. Among fewer than 15,000 distinct CDR3 sequences, about 59% were seen once, and the ten largest hold roughly 7.4%. Treatment specified: approximately 10-day PBMC culture with coronavirus spike peptide pools or control peptides (ViraFEST assay). The cultures had half their medium swapped for fresh IL-2 medium on days 3 and 7.

Sequenced: CD4+ T cells from blood, cultured in vitro. This receptor was identified in a human donor who had recovered from COVID-19. The chain links TRBV28 to TRBJ2-5; TRBD1 matches 9 bases. CDR3 protein: CASSFFPGQGTKETQYF. CDR3 bases: TGTGCCAGCAGTTTCTTCCCGGGACAGGGCACAAAAGAGACCCAGTACTTC.